This TCR beta chain stems from a study of cytomegalovirus exposure and HLA in healthy donors. Overall study: The use of the same platform for the 120 validation repertoires and the approximately 690 first-cohort repertoires was reported by a later analysis.

The assay was immunoSEQ multiplex PCR, and TCRdb's table has in-frame clones only and misses some. The sample has 200,000 or so clones; 65% to 90% are singletons. Trimming stripped 0 bases from V and 2 bases from J, with 15 bases between. The CDR3 is 17 residues long. The germline V gene encodes CDR1 SGHRS and CDR2 YFSETQ. This clone was seen only once. Its antigen is still unknown. Study findings and constraints: Reports indicated that the classifier achieved high specificity and sensitivity in diagnosing cytomegalovirus status. Among TCR beta chains, those listed as cytomegalovirus-associated numbered more than 150. In vitro confirmation showed three CMV-associated chains to be CMV antigen specific.

The sequence was obtained from a woman younger than 45 in good health and CMV-seropositive. The rearrangement uses TRBV5-1 and TRBJ2-1; possible D gene TRBD1, 5 bases. Input material: PBMCs. This CDR3 reads CASSLVLQEIAYNEQFF. CDR3 DNA: TGCGCCAGCAGCTTGGTATTACAGGAGATAGCCTACAATGAGCAGTTCTTC.